These T cell receptor beta chains were read from a single sample in a study of CD8 T cells in Susac syndrome. TCRdb re-derived calls from the immunoSEQ multiplex PCR reads in MiXCR, one entry per CDR3 protein. The sample gives about 200,000 distinct CDR3 sequences, 85% to 95% of which show up once; around 0.096% is in the top ten. The sample taken for sequencing was CD4+ T cells from PBMCs. The receptors here all came from a human donor in good health. The CDR3 runs from the conserved cysteine through the conserved F or W. Fields, in order: J gene, clone size, D gene, V gene, CDR3 protein, CDR3 DNA. The D gene is left open where the match is weak. Only part of the rows carry a size: once, few, many, or a class if the clone is expanded.

TRBJ2-7	.	.	TRBV28	CASSLAGALSYEQYF	TGTGCCAGCAGTTTGGCCGGGGCTCTGTCCTACGAGCAGTACTTC
TRBJ1-1	.	.	TRBV5-1	CASSHAGRVEGTEAFF	TGCGCCAGCAGCCACGCGGGGCGCGTAGAGGGCACTGAAGCTTTCTTT
TRBJ1-1	.	.	TRBV29-1	CSVVFPGQMNTEAFF	TGCAGCGTTGTATTTCCGGGGCAGATGAACACTGAAGCTTTCTTT
TRBJ2-2	.	TRBD1	TRBV5-1	CASSSRQGVTGELFF	TGCGCCAGCAGCTCAAGACAGGGGGTGACCGGGGAGCTGTTTTTT
TRBJ2-5	.	TRBD1	TRBV7-2	CASSKGTGVLETQYF	TGTGCCAGCAGCAAAGGGACAGGGGTTTTAGAGACCCAGTACTTC
TRBJ2-1	.	.	TRBV2	CASSEAVARGGEQFF	TGTGCCAGCAGTGAAGCAGTAGCGAGGGGCGGTGAGCAGTTCTTC
TRBJ2-2	.	TRBD1	TRBV6-5	CASSADRAKTGELFF	TGTGCCAGCAGCGCCGACAGGGCCAAGACCGGGGAGCTGTTTTTT
TRBJ1-5	.	.	TRBV20-1	CSASRQTQPQHF	TGCAGTGCTAGTAGGCAGACGCAGCCCCAGCATTTT
TRBJ2-5	.	TRBD1	TRBV29-1	CSAKQGMTETQYF	TGCAGCGCCAAACAGGGGATGACTGAGACCCAGTACTTC
TRBJ1-1	.	TRBD1	TRBV19	CASTDRGGNTEAFF	TGTGCCAGTACCGACAGGGGGGGGAACACTGAAGCTTTCTTT
TRBJ2-7	.	.	TRBV29-1	CSVVGASSYEQYF	TGCAGCGTTGTGGGGGCGAGCTCCTACGAGCAGTACTTC
TRBJ2-4	.	.	TRBV29-1	CSVESRGGGIQYF	TGCAGCGTTGAAAGCCGGGGTGGCGGCATTCAGTACTTC
TRBJ1-1	once	.	TRBV7-9	CASSLEQGAEAFF	TGTGCCAGCAGCTTAGAGCAGGGCGCTGAAGCTTTCTTT
TRBJ2-5	.	.	TRBV7-2	CASSLAPGLPRVSETQYF	TGTGCCAGCAGCTTAGCACCTGGACTACCTAGGGTGTCAGAGACCCAGTACTTC
TRBJ1-5	.	.	TRBV7-9	CASQAGRGQPQHF	TGTGCCAGCCAGGCTGGGCGCGGGCAGCCCCAGCATTTT
TRBJ2-4	.	.	TRBV28	CASSSQGGLAKNIQYF	TGTGCCAGCAGTTCCCAGGGGGGGCTAGCCAAAAACATTCAGTACTTC
TRBJ2-4	.	TRBD2	TRBV4-3	CASSARLARDIQYF	TGCGCCAGCAGCGCCCGACTAGCTCGAGACATTCAGTACTTC
TRBJ2-5	.	TRBD2	TRBV27	CASSSPGSTSRETQYF	TGTGCCAGCAGTTCACCAGGCTCGACTAGCCGCGAGACCCAGTACTTC
TRBJ1-5	.	.	TRBV9	CASSEGDTGFEPQHF	TGTGCCAGCAGCGAGGGGGACACCGGTTTCGAGCCCCAGCATTTT
TRBJ1-1	.	.	TRBV30	CAWSKNLQGPRGTEAFF	TGTGCCTGGAGCAAGAACCTACAGGGCCCGAGGGGCACTGAAGCTTTCTTT
TRBJ2-7	.	.	TRBV12-3/TRBV12-4	CASSPNFPGEQYF	TGTGCCAGCAGTCCCAATTTCCCGGGCGAGCAGTACTTC
TRBJ1-1	.	.	TRBV27	CASSRSHLNTEAFF	TGTGCCAGCAGCCGTTCCCACCTGAACACTGAAGCTTTCTTT
TRBJ1-2	.	TRBD1	TRBV5-1	CASSFADRPEVGYTF	TGCGCCAGCAGCTTTGCGGACAGGCCGGAGGTTGGCTACACCTTC
TRBJ1-6	.	.	TRBV5-1	CASSLSGDRSPLHF	TGCGCCAGCAGCTTGTCTGGGGACCGATCACCCCTCCACTTT
TRBJ1-6	.	TRBD1	TRBV4-3	CASSHGTEISSYNSPLHF	TGCGCCAGCAGCCACGGGACAGAAATTAGCTCCTATAATTCACCCCTCCACTTT
TRBJ2-6	once	.	TRBV5-1	CASSPALALSSGANVLTF	TGCGCCAGCAGCCCGGCCCTGGCGCTTAGCTCTGGGGCCAACGTCCTGACTTTC
TRBJ1-1	few	.	TRBV7-8	CASSLAVGNTEAFF	TGTGCCAGCAGCTTAGCGGTGGGGAACACTGAAGCTTTCTTT
TRBJ1-2	.	.	TRBV7-9	CASSLPTGYGYTF	TGTGCCAGCAGCTTGCCAACAGGCTATGGCTACACCTTC
TRBJ1-4	once	TRBD1	TRBV7-9	CASSSRTGLTTNEKLFF	TGTGCCAGCAGCTCCAGGACAGGGTTGACGACTAATGAAAAACTGTTTTTT
TRBJ2-7	.	.	TRBV9	CASSVGQKAHEQYF	TGTGCCAGCAGCGTAGGACAGAAAGCACACGAGCAGTACTTC
TRBJ2-2	.	TRBD1	TRBV7-2	CASSGQGPNTGELFF	TGTGCCAGCAGCGGACAGGGGCCTAACACCGGGGAGCTGTTTTTT
TRBJ2-5	.	.	TRBV15	CATSRSVPRSETQYF	TGTGCCACCAGCAGATCGGTCCCCCGCTCGGAGACCCAGTACTTC
TRBJ1-4	.	.	TRBV12-3/TRBV12-4	CASSPSGRILFF	TGTGCCAGCAGTCCCTCGGGAAGGATACTGTTTTTT
TRBJ2-3	.	.	TRBV7-3	CASILGWGVSVSTDTQYF	TGTGCCAGCATCCTCGGGTGGGGGGTTAGCGTGTCCACAGATACGCAGTATTTT
TRBJ2-5	.	.	TRBV6-5	CASSYSGASGGETQYF	TGTGCCAGCAGTTACTCGGGGGCCTCGGGGGGAGAGACCCAGTACTTC
TRBJ2-7	.	.	TRBV29-1	CNVSPGGAYEQYF	TGCAACGTTTCCCCCGGGGGCGCCTACGAGCAGTACTTC
TRBJ2-2	.	TRBD1	TRBV6-5	CASSYGTGTYTGELFF	TGTGCCAGCAGTTACGGGACAGGGACGTACACCGGGGAGCTGTTTTTT
TRBJ2-3	.	TRBD2	TRBV20-1	CSVIAGFSTDTQYF	TGCAGTGTTATAGCGGGGTTTAGCACAGATACGCAGTATTTT
TRBJ2-5	.	.	TRBV27	CASSLRGMRRETQYF	TGTGCCAGCTCCTTGAGGGGGATGCGGCGGGAGACCCAGTACTTC
TRBJ1-5	.	.	TRBV28	CASREGHQPQHF	TGTGCCAGCAGGGAGGGTCATCAGCCCCAGCATTTT
TRBJ1-1	.	TRBD1	TRBV4-3	CASSQAPQGRNTEAFF	TGCGCCAGCAGCCAAGCCCCACAGGGGAGGAACACTGAAGCTTTCTTT
TRBJ1-1	.	.	TRBV18	CASSADIVREAFF	TGTGCCAGCTCAGCGGACATAGTAAGGGAAGCTTTCTTT
TRBJ2-5	.	TRBD1	TRBV5-1	CASSGTGMETQYF	TGCGCCAGCAGCGGGACAGGGATGGAGACCCAGTACTTC
TRBJ1-2	.	TRBD1	TRBV12-3/TRBV12-4	CASSAGGGYGYTF	TGTGCCAGCAGCGCAGGGGGTGGCTATGGCTACACCTTC
TRBJ2-5	.	.	TRBV5-8	CASNRGLQETQYF	TGTGCCAGCAACCGTGGACTGCAGGAGACCCAGTACTTC
TRBJ2-3	.	.	TRBV3-1	CASSPRGGIADTQYF	TGTGCCAGCAGCCCGAGGGGGGGCATAGCAGATACGCAGTATTTT
TRBJ1-1	.	.	TRBV18	CASSPPRPQGTEAFF	TGTGCCAGCTCACCACCGCGACCCCAGGGGACTGAAGCTTTCTTT
TRBJ1-2	.	.	TRBV20-1	CSGDANYGYTF	TGCAGTGGAGACGCCAACTATGGCTACACCTTC
TRBJ2-5	.	TRBD2	TRBV7-9	CASSLGGLAFEETQYF	TGTGCCAGCAGCTTAGGAGGACTAGCTTTTGAAGAGACCCAGTACTTC
TRBJ2-1	.	.	TRBV27	CASSFRGPRRGVHNEQFF	TGTGCCAGCAGTTTCCGCGGCCCTAGGAGGGGTGTCCACAATGAGCAGTTCTTC
TRBJ1-5	.	.	TRBV7-9	CASSLGGLWNQPQHF	TGTGCTAGCAGCTTAGGGGGGCTGTGGAATCAGCCCCAGCATTTT
TRBJ2-7	.	.	TRBV20-1	CSALGHSYEQYF	TGCAGTGCCCTGGGACACTCCTACGAGCAGTACTTC
TRBJ1-5	once	TRBD1	TRBV7-3	CASSPPDRGGQPQHF	TGTGCCAGCAGCCCCCCGGACAGGGGCGGTCAGCCCCAGCATTTT
TRBJ2-3	.	.	TRBV14	CASSPGRRISTDTQYF	TGTGCCAGCAGCCCCGGACGACGGATTAGCACAGATACGCAGTATTTT
TRBJ1-3	.	.	TRBV29-1	CSASASLGNTIYF	TGCAGCGCGTCGGCGTCTCTTGGAAACACCATATATTTT